Included here is one T cell receptor (beta chain) sequence, with context. This was the immunoSEQ v3.0 assay at survey level. Data came from immunoSEQ multiplex PCR; TCRdb stores just in-frame clones and leaves some out. The data contain 20,000 to 25,000 clones, more than 65% of them singletons. This specimen comes from a study of long-term antiretroviral therapy in people with HIV. There was at least one pre-ART PBMC sample for each donor, plus at least two post-ART PBMC samples. Germline assignment: CDR1 LGHNA and CDR2 YNFKEQ. This CDR3 is 15 amino acids long. With 0 bases clipped from V and 4 bases from J, the junction kept 5 bases outside the gene matches.

Source: unsorted PBMCs, taken 0.1 years before starting antiretroviral therapy. The chain is built from TRBV4-2 and TRBJ2-7, with 8 bases that match TRBD2. This receptor was identified in a man aged 18 to 30 with HIV. The DNA for the CDR3 is TGTGCCAGCAGCCAAGAGGGAAGCGGGGGTTACGAGCAGTACTTC. Translating it yields CASSQEGSGGYEQYF.